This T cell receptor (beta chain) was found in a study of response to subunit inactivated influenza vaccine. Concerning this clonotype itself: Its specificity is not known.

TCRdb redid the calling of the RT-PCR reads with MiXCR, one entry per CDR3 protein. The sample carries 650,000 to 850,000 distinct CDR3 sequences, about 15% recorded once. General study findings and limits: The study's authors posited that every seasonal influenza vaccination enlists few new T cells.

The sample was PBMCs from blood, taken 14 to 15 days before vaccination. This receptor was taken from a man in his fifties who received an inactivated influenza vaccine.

CDR3 DNA: TGTGCCAGCAGCGCTTCAGGGGGCGCCGGTCTTGAGACCCAGTACTTC. It is translated as CASSASGGAGLETQYF. J is TRBJ2-5 and V is TRBV9; 8 bases align to TRBD1. The V gene's germline CDR1 is SGDLS and CDR2 YYNGEE. CDR3 length: 16 residues. The V gene end was trimmed by 3 bases and the J gene end by 5 bases; junction bases not matched to a gene: 12. Drawing the rest from reference TRBV9 and TRBJ2-5, the complete variable domain is DSGVTQTPKHLITATGQRVTLRCSPRSGDLSVYWYQQSLDQGLQFLIQYYNGEERAKGNILERFSAQQFPDLHSELNLSSLELGDSALYFCASSASGGAGLETQYFGPGTRLLVL.